These T cell receptor beta chains were read from a single sample in a study of T cell repertoires in cytomegalovirus infection. TCRdb independently ran MiXCR on the reads; one entry per CDR3 protein. The sample has hundreds of thousands of distinct CDR3 sequences, about 10% seen once; the top ten hold about 9.4%. Sequenced: PBMCs. The receptors shown here come from a human donor in good health (CMV status not recorded). Some clones in this sample may be carry-over from other donors' samples. Each CDR3 is given with its conserved first and last residue. D genes are given only for firm matches. Size values are once, few and many counts, or a class for expanded clones, and some rows have none.

D	V	size	J	DNA	CDR3
NA	TRBV2	few	TRBJ1-5	TGTGCCAGCAACGAGGGGAATCAGCCCCAGCATTTT	CASNEGNQPQHF
TRBD1	TRBV2	few	TRBJ2-6	TGTGCCAGCAGCTCGACCGGGACAGGGGGCTCTGGGGCCAACGTCCTGACTTTC	CASSSTGTGGSGANVLTF
TRBD2	TRBV28	NA	TRBJ2-3	TGTGCCACCACTGGCAGGGAGGGGACAGATACGCAGTATTTT	CATTGREGTDTQYF
NA	TRBV28	many	TRBJ1-2	TGTGCCAGCAGTTTAGGGGTTCGGGGCTATGGCTACACCTTC	CASSLGVRGYGYTF
TRBD2	TRBV7-8	many	TRBJ2-7	TGTGCCAGCAGCTTAGGTCGCCGACTAGCGTTGGCCTACGAGCAGTACTTC	CASSLGRRLALAYEQYF
TRBD2	TRBV29-1	NA	TRBJ2-1	TGCAGCGTTGAAGATCGGGCTAGCGGTCTAAACAATGAGCAGTTCTTC	CSVEDRASGLNNEQFF
NA	TRBV7-6	many	TRBJ1-1	TGTGCCAGCAGCTTAACGGCGGGGATGAACACTGAAGCTTTCTTT	CASSLTAGMNTEAFF
NA	TRBV20-1	few	TRBJ2-7	TGCAGTGCTAGCCTTTCGAGGGGGATGCAGTACTTC	CSASLSRGMQYF
TRBD1	TRBV12-3/TRBV12-4	many	TRBJ2-3	TGTGCCAGCAGTTCCCGACAGGGAGTCGGCACAGATACGCAGTATTTT	CASSSRQGVGTDTQYF
TRBD2	TRBV7-2	many	TRBJ2-3	TGTGCCAGCAGCGCATTGACTAGCGCCACAGATACGCAGTATTTT	CASSALTSATDTQYF